The present T cell receptor beta chain was sequenced within a study of blood T cell repertoires in COVID-19. V was pared by 3 bases and J by 6 bases, with 16 bases between. This CDR3 contains 16 residues. Germline V CDR1 and CDR2: SGHDT, YYEEEE. Sequenced by immunoSEQ multiplex PCR; TCRdb stores in-frame clones only, minus some. The profile covers about 73,000 clones, with around 82% appearing a single time and under 30% taken by the ten largest. Sequenced input: peripheral blood. The chain couples TRBV5-6 to TRBJ1-6; D possibly corresponds to TRBD1 (6 bases). The receptor was derived from a human donor in a cohort sampled during active COVID-19. The CDR3 sequence: CASSWGLRISNSPLHF. The CDR3 DNA sequence: TGTGCCAGCAGCTGGGGGCTCAGGATCTCTAATTCACCCCTCCACTTT.